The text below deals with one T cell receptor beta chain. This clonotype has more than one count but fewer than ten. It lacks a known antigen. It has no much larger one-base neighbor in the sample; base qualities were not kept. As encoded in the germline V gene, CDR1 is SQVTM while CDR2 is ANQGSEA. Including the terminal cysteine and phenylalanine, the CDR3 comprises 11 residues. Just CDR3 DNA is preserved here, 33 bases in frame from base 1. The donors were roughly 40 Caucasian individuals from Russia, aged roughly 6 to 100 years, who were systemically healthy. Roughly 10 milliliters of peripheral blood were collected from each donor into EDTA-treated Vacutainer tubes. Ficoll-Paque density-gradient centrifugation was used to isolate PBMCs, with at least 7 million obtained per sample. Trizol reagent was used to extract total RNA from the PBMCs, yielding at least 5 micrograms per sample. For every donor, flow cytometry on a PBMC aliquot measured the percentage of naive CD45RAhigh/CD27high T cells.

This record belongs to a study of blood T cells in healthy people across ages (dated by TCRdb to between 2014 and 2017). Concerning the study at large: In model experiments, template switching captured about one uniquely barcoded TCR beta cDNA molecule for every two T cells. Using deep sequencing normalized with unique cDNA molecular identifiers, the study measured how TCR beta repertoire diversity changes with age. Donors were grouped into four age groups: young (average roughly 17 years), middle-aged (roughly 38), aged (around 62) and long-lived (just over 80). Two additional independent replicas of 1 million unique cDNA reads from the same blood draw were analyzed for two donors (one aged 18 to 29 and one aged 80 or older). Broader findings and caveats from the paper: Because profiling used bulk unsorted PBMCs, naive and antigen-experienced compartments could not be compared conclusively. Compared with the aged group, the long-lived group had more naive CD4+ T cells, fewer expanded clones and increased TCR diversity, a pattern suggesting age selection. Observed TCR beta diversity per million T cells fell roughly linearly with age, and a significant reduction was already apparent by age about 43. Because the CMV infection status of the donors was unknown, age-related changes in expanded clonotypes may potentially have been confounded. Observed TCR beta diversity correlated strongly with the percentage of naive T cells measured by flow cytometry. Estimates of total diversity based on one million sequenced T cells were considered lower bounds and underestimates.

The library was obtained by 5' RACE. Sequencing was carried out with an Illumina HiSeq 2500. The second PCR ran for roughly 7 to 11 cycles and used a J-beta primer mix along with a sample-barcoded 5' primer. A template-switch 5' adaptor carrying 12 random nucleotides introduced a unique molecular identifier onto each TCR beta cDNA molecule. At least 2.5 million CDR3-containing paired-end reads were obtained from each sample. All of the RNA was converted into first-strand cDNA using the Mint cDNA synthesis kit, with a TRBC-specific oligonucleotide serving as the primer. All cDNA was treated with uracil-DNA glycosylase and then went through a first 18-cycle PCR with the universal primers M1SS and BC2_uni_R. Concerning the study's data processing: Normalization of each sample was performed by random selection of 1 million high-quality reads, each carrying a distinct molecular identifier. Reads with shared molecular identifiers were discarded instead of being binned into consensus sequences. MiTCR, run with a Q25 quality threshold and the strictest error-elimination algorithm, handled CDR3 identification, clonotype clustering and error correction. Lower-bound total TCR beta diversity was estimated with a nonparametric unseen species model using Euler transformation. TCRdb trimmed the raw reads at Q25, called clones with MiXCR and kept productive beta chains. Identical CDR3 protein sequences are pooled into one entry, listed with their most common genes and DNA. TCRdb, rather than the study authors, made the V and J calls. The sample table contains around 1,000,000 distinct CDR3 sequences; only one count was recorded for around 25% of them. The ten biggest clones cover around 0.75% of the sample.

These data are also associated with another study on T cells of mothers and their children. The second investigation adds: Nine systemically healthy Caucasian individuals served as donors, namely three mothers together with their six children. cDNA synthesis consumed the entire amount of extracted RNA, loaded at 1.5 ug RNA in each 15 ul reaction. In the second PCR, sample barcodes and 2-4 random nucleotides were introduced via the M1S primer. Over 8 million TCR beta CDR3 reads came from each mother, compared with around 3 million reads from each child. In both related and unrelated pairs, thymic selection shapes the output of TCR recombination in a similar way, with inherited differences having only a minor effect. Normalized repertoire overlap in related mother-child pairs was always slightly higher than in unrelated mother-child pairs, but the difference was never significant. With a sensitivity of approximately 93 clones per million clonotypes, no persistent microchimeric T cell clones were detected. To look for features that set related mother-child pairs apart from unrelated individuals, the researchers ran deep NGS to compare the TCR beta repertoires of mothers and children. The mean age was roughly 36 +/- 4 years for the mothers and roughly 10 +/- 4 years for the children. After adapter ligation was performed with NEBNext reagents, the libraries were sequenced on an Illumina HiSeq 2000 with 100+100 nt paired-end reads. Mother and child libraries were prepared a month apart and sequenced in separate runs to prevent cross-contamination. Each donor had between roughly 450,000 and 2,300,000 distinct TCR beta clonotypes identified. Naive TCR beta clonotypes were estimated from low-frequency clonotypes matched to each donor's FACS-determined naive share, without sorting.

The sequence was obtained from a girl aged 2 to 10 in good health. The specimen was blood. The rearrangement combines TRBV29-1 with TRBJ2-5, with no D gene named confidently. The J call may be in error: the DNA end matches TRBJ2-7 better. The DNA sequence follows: TGCAGCGTTGTCGGGCAGTACGAGCAGTACTTC. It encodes CSVVGQYEQYF.